This TCR beta chain comes out of a study of T cells in Graves' hyperthyroidism and ophthalmopathy. General observations from the study: Model predictions of ophthalmopathy came a median approximately 6.2 months before onset. Clonotypes that were expanded in thyroid above 0.001 mostly appeared in blood too.

A remark on this clonotype: Antigen: not known.

Amplification yielded TCR beta CDR3 regions, with RNA transcripts as the source. Researchers ran a first-round RT-PCR on the TCR CDR3 using the HTBI primer set. TCRdb reanalysed the multiplex PCR reads using MiXCR and keeps one entry per CDR3 protein. The sample includes about 46,000 distinct CDR3 sequences, around half seen only once; the top ten take roughly a third. Graves' hyperthyroidism showing no ophthalmopathy progression within 18 months was considered stable. Uncontrolled infection, other autoimmune disease, pregnancy and lactation each barred patients from inclusion. V shed 6 bases, J shed 4 bases, and the junction held 8 bases outside the gene matches. The CDR3 spans 14 residues. Germline V gives CDR1 SGHAT, CDR2 FQNNGV.

The genes are TRBV11-2 and TRBJ1-2, with 7 bases fitting TRBD1. This TCR was recovered from a woman aged 45-59 years with Graves' hyperthyroidism. Sequenced material: peripheral blood or thyroid tissue (not recorded which). The CDR3: CASRPTGVSYGYTF. The CDR3 nucleotides are TGTGCCAGCAGGCCTACAGGGGTCTCCTATGGCTACACCTTC.